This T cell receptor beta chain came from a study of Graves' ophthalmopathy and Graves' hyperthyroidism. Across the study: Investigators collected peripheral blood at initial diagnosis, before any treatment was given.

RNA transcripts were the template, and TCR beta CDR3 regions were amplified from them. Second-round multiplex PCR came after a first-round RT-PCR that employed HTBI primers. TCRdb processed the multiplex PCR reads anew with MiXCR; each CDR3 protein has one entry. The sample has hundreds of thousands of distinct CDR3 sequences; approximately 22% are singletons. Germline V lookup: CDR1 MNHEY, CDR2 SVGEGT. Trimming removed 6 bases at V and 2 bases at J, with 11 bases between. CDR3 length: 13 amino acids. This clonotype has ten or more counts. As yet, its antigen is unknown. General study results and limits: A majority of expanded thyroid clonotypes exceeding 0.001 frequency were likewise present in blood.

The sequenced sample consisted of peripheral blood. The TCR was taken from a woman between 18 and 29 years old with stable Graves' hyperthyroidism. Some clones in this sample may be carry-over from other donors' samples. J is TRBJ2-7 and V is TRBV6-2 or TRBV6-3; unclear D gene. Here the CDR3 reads CASRLRVTYEQYF. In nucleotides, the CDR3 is TGTGCCAGCAGACTACGGGTCACCTACGAGCAGTACTTC.